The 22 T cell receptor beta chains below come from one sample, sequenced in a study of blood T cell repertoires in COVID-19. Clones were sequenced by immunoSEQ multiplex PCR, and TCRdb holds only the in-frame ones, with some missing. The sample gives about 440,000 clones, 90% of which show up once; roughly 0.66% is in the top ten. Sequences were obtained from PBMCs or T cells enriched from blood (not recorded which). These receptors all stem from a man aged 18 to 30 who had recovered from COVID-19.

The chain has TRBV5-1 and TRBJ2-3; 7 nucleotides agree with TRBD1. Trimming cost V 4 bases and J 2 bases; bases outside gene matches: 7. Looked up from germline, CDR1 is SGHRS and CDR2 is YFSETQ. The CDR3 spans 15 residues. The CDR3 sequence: CASSRIQGNTDTQYF. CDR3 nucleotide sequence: TGCGCCAGCAGCCGAATACAGGGGAACACAGATACGCAGTATTTT.

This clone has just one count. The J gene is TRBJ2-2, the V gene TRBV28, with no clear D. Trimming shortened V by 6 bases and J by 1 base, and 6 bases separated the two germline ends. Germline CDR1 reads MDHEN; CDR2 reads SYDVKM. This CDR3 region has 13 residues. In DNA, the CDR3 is TGTGCCAGCAGCCCAGGGAACACCGGGGAGCTGTTTTTT. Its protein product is CASSPGNTGELFF.

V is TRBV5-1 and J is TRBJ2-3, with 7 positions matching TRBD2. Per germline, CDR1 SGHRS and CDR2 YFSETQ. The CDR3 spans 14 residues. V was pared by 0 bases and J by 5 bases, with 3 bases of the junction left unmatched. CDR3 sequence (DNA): TGCGCCAGCAGCTTGGCTCGGGGGGAAGATACGCAGTATTTT. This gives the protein CASSLARGEDTQYF.

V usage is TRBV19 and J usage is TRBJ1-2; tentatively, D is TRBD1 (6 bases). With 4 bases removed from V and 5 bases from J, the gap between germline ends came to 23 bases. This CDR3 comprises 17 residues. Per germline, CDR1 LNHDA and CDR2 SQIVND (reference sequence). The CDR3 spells CASSTEYEVKGVYGYTF. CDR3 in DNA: TGTGCCAGTAGTACCGAATACGAGGTAAAGGGGGTGTATGGCTACACCTTC.

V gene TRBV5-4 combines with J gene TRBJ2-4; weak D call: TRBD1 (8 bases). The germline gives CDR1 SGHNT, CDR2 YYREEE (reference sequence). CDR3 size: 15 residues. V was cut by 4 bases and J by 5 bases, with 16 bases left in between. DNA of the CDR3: TGTGCCAGCAGCATTCGGACAGGGAGGGAAAACATTCAGTACTTC. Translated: CASSIRTGRENIQYF.

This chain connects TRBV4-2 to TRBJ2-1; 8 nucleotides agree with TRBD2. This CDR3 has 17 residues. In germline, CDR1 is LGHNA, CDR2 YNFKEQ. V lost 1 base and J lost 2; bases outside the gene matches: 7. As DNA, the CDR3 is TGTGCCAGCAGCCAAGGGGGGGGACTAGAACCCTACAATGAGCAGTTCTTC. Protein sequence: CASSQGGGLEPYNEQFF.

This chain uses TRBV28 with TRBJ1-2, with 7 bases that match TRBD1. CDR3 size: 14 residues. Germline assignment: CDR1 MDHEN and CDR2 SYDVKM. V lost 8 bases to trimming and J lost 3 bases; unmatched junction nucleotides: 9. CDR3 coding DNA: TGTGCCAGCCTAAGCCCAGGGGGAGACTATGGCTACACCTTC. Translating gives CASLSPGGDYGYTF.

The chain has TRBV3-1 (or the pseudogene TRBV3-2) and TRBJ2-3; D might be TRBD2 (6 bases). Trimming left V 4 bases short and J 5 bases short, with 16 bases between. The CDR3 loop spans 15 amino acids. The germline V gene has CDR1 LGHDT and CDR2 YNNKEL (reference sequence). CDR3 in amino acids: CASSLRTGVRDTQYF. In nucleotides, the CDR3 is TGTGCCAGCAGCCTGAGGACGGGGGTGAGAGATACGCAGTATTTT.

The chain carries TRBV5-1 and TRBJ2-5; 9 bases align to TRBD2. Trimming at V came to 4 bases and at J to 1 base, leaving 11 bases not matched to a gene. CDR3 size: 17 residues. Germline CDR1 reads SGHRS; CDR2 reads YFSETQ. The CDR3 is CASSALRGGASQETQYF. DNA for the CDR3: TGCGCCAGCAGCGCCCTCCGCGGGGGGGCCTCCCAAGAGACCCAGTACTTC.

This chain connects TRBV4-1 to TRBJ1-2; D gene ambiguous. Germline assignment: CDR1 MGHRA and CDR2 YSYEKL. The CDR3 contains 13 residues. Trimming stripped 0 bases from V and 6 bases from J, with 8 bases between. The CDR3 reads CASSQDYGDGYTF. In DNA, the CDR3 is TGCGCCAGCAGCCAAGATTACGGGGATGGCTACACCTTC.

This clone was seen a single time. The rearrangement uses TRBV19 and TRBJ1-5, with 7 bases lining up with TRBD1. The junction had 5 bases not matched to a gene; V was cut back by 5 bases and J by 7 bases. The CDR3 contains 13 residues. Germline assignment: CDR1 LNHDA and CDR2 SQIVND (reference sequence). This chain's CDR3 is CASSLQGNQPQHF. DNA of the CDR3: TGTGCCAGTAGTCTACAGGGGAACCAGCCCCAGCATTTT.

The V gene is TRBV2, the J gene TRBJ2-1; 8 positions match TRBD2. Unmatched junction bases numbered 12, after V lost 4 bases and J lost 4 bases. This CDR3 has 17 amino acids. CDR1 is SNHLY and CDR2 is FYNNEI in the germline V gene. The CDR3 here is CASSVMASGLEYNEQFF. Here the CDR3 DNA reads TGTGCCAGCAGTGTAATGGCTAGCGGGTTAGAGTACAATGAGCAGTTCTTC.

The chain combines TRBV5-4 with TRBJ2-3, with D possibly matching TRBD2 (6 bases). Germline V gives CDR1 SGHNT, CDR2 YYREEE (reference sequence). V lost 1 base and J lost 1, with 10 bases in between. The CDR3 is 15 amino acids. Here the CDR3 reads CASSLYQRGTDTQYF. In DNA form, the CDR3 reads TGTGCCAGCAGCTTGTATCAGCGGGGCACAGATACGCAGTATTTT. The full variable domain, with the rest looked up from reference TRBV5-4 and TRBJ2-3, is ETGVTQSPTHLIKTRGQQVTLRCSSQSGHNTVSWYQQALGQGPQFIFQYYREEENGRGNFPPRFSGLQFPNYSSELNVNALELDDSALYLCASSLYQRGTDTQYFGPGTRLTVL.

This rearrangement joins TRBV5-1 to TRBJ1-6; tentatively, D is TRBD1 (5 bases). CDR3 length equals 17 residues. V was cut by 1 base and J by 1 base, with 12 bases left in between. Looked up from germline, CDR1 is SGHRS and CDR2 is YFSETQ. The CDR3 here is CASSLSQGGSYNSPLHF. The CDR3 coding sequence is TGCGCCAGCAGCTTGTCCCAGGGCGGATCCTATAATTCACCCCTCCACTTT.

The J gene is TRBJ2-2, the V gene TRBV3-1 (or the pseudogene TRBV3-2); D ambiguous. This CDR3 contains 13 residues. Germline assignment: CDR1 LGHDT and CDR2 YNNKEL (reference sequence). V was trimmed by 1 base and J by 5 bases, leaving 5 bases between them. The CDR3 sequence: CASSQAPTGELFF. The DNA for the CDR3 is TGTGCCAGCAGCCAAGCCCCAACCGGGGAGCTGTTTTTT.

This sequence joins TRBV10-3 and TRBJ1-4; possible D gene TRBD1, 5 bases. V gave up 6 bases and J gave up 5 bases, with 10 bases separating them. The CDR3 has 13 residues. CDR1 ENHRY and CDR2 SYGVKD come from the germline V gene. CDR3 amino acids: CAIRQDANEKLFF. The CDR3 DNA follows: TGTGCCATCAGACAGGACGCCAATGAAAAACTGTTTTTT.

CDR3 amino acids: CASSSPTRQYF. CDR3 bases: TGTGCCAGCAGTTCTCCTACGAGGCAGTACTTC. The chain uses TRBV28 and TRBJ2-7; no clear D. V shed 4 bases and J shed 9 bases, with 10 bases lying between them. The CDR3 runs to 11 residues. Germline loops: CDR1 MDHEN, CDR2 SYDVKM.

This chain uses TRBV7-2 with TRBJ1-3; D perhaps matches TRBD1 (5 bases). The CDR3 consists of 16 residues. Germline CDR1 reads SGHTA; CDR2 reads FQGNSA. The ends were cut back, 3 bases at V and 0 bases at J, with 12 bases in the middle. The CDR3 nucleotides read TGTGCCAGCAGCTTGCAGGGTGCGAGCTCTGGAAACACCATATATTTT. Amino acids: CASSLQGASSGNTIYF.

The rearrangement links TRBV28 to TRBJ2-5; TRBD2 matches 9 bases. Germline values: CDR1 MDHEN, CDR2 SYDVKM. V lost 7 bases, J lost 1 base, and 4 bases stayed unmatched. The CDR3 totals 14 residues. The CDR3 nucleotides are TGTGCCAGCAAGTCAGCGGGGGGCCAAGAGACCCAGTACTTC. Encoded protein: CASKSAGGQETQYF. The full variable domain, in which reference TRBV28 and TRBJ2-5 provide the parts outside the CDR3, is DVKVTQSSRYLVKRTGEKVFLECVQDMDHENMFWYRQDPGLGLRLIYFSYDVKMKEKGDIPEGYSVSREKKERFSLILESASTNQTSMYLCASKSAGGQETQYFGPGTRLLVL.

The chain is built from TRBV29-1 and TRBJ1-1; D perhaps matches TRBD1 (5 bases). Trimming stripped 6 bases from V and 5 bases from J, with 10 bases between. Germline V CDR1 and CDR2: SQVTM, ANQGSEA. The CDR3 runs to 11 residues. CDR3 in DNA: TGCAGCGTCACGGAGGGGACTGAAGCTTTCTTT. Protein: CSVTEGTEAFF.

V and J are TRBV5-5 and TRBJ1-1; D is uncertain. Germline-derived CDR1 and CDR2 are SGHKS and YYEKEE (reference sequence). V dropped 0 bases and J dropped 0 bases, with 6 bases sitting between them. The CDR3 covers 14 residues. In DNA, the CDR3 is TGTGCCAGCAGCTTGGGTACAGTGAACACTGAAGCTTTCTTT. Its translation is CASSLGTVNTEAFF.

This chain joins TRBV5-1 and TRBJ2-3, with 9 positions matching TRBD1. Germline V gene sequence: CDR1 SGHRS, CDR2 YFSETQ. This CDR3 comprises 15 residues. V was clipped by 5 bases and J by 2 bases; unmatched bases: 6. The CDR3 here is CASRDRGTFTDTQYF. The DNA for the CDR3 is TGCGCCAGCAGGGACAGGGGTACTTTCACAGATACGCAGTATTTT.